The source of this T cell receptor (beta chain) is a study of CD8+ T cells in alopecia areata. The study's findings and limits: Tofacitinib significantly reduced both scalp clonality and expanded CD8+ clones among the top 100.

Sample treatment: oral pan-JAK inhibitor, 5-10 mg twice daily. Both peripheral blood and punch biopsies of lesional scalp skin were obtained from patients who had alopecia areata. V lost 4 bases to trimming and J lost 8 bases, with 20 bases between them. The length of the CDR3 is 15 residues. Germline CDR1 reads SGHDN; CDR2 reads FVKESK. Investigators isolated RNA and reverse transcribed it into cDNA to act as the sequencing template. Clones were read by immunoSEQ multiplex PCR, and TCRdb kept only the in-frame ones, dropping some. The data hold about 270,000 clones, with roughly 63% observed a single time. A note on this clone: Its cognate antigen is unknown.

The sequencing used CD4+ T cells sorted from blood, collected around week 54, from a patient treated with tofacitinib. The chain employs TRBV14 and TRBJ1-2, with D possibly being TRBD1 (5 bases). The sequence derives from a human donor with alopecia areata. The CDR3 DNA follows: TGTGCCAGCAGCCCTCAACTGGACACGGCCATGGGCTACACCTTC. It encodes CASSPQLDTAMGYTF.